Below, one T cell receptor (beta chain) is given with its context. The antigen is undetermined. It was CD45RO-negative cells, positively selected for CCR7, that made up naive CD8 cells, with terminally differentiated effector memory CD45RA+ cells excluded. TCRdb's copy holds only in-frame clones and misses some; the assay was immunoSEQ multiplex PCR. The sample consists of millions of clones, about 93% of them appearing once. The data belong to a study of shared clonotypes between healthy human individuals. The overall study: Three plates were used per donor for CD4 naive, three for CD4 memory, two for CD8 naive and one for CD8 memory.

Study conclusions and caveats: Four donors had approximately 4.6% of their naive CD4 clonotypes in common. Owing to a small donor count, the genetic and exposure-history diversity represented was limited. Incompleteness in sorted-subset sequencing, despite large depth, was shown by rarefaction.

Sequencing used naive CD8+ T cells from PBMCs. The clonotype was recovered from a young man in good health. Some clones in this sample may be carry-over from other donors' samples.

CDR3 in amino acids: CASSQDGGLNYGYTF. CDR3 DNA sequence: TGCGCCAGCAGCCAAGACGGGGGGCTTAACTATGGCTACACCTTC. The V call is TRBV4-1, the J call TRBJ1-2, with D maybe TRBD1 (6 bases). V lost 0 bases, J lost 1 base, and 9 bases lay in between. There are 15 residues in the CDR3. Per the germline V gene, CDR1 is MGHRA and CDR2 is YSYEKL.